The 5 T cell receptor beta chains in this list originate from one sample, sequenced in a study of regulatory T cells in long-lasting Graves disease. Time point specified: newly diagnosed GD, antithyroid drugs for less than 3 months. Researchers made the TCR library from RNA that was extracted from PBMCs. Investigators prepared the TCR beta libraries by applying iRepertoire HTBI primers and Arm-PCR of CDR3 regions. TCRdb independently ran MiXCR on the multiplex PCR reads; one entry per CDR3 protein. This sample has 200,000 to 300,000 distinct CDR3 sequences, with roughly 21% found just once. The sequenced sample was peripheral blood mononuclear cells (PBMCs), obtained at new diagnosis, from a patient treated with antithyroid drugs. The receptors come from a female donor with Graves disease.

V usage is TRBV7-2 and J usage is TRBJ2-5; D might be TRBD1 (5 bases). The germline V gene has CDR1 SGHTA and CDR2 FQGNSA. The V and J ends lost 3 bases and 1 base respectively, with 9 bases between them. This CDR3 is 14 amino acids long. DNA for the CDR3: TGTGCCAGCAGCTTCCAGGGCGGCCAAGAGACCCAGTACTTC. It is translated as CASSFQGGQETQYF.

This clonotype appeared a few times. The CDR3 DNA follows: TGTGCCAGCTCACCTCGACACTTCTCTGGGGCCAACGTCCTGACTTTC. Amino acids: CASSPRHFSGANVLTF. This chain uses TRBV18 with TRBJ2-6; D not certain. The germline V and J ends were trimmed by 3 bases and 0 bases, with 9 bases remaining between them. The CDR3 totals 16 residues. The V gene's germline CDR1 is KGHSH and CDR2 LQKENI.

In regard to this clonotype: The conserved closing phenylalanine or tryptophan is absent in this CDR3, likely reflecting a read error. The DNA is left out, because the CDR3 cannot be placed on it with certainty; the CDR3 is given as TCRdb lists it. V and J are TRBV11-1 and TRBJ2-7; whether TRBD2, the table's D call, matches the DNA was not checked. CDR1 is SGHAT and CDR2 is FQDESV in the germline V gene (reference sequence). The length of the CDR3 is 8 amino acids, counting both ends. The CDR3: CASSLLAG.

This clonotype was detected ten times or more. The rearrangement uses TRBV10-3 and TRBJ2-7; 10 bases line up with TRBD1. The CDR3 length is 14 residues. The V gene end was trimmed by 4 bases and the J gene end by 6 bases; junction bases not matched to a gene: 6. Germline-derived CDR1 and CDR2 are ENHRY and SYGVKD. CDR3 nucleotide sequence: TGTGCCATCAGTGGGGACAGGGGTGTCGGCGAGCAGTACTTC. Translating it yields CAISGDRGVGEQYF.

In its sample, this clonotype was seen once. This clone may be a read error of a much larger clone one base away. This chain uses TRBV5-5 with TRBJ1-1; the match to TRBD1 covers 9 bases. This CDR3 is built from 15 residues. V dropped 4 bases and J dropped 1; count of bases not matched to a gene: 5. Germline V gives CDR1 SGHKS, CDR2 YYEKEE (reference sequence). The CDR3: CASSQSGQGNTEAFF. The CDR3 DNA follows: TGTGCCAGCAGCCAGTCGGGACAGGGGAACACTGAAGCTTTCTTT.